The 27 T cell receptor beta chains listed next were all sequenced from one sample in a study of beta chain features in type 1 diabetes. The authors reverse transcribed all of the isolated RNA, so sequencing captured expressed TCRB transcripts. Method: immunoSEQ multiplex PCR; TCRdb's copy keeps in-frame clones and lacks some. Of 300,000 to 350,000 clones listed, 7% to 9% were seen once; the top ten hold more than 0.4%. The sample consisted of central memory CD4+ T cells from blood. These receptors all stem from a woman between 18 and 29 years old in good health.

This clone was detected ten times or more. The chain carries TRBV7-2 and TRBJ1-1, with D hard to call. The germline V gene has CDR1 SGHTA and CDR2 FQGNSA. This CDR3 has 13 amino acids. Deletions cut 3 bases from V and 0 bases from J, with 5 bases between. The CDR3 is CASSFQVNTEAFF. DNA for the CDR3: TGTGCCAGCAGCTTCCAGGTGAACACTGAAGCTTTCTTT.

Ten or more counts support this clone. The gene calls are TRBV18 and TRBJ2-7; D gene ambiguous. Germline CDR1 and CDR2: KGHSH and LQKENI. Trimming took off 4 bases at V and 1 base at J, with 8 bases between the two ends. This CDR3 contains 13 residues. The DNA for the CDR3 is TGTGCCAGCTCACACTCGGAATCCTACGAGCAGTACTTC. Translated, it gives CASSHSESYEQYF.

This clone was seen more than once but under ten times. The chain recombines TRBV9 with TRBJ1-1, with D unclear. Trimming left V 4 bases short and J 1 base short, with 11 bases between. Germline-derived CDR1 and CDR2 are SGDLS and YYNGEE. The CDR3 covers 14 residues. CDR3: CASSFGGRNTEAFF. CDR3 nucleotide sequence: TGTGCCAGCAGCTTCGGCGGGAGGAACACTGAAGCTTTCTTT.

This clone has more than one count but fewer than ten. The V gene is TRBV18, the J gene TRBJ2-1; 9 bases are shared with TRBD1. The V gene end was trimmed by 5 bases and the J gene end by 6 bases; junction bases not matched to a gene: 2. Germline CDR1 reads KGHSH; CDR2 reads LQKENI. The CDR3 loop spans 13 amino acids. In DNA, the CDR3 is TGTGCCAGCTCAACGGGACAGGGCAATGAGCAGTTCTTC. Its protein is CASSTGQGNEQFF.

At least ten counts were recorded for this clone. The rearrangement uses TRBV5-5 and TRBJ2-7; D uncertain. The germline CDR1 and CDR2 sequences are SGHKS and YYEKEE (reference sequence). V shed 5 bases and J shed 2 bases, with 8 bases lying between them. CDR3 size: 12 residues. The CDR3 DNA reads TGTGCCAGCAGGGGCAGTACCTACGAGCAGTACTTC. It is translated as CASRGSTYEQYF.

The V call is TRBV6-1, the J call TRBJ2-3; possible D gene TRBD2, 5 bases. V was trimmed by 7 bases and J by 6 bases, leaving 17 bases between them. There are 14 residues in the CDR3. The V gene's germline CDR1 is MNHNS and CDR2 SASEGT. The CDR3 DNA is TGTGCCAGCACTTCGCGGGCCGAAGGGGATACGCAGTATTTT. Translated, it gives CASTSRAEGDTQYF.

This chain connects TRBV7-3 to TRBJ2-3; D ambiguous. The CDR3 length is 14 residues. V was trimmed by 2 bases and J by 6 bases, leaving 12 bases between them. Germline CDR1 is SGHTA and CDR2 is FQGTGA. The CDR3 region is CASSLDVGRDTQYF. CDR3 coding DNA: TGTGCCAGCAGCTTAGATGTCGGTCGTGATACGCAGTATTTT.

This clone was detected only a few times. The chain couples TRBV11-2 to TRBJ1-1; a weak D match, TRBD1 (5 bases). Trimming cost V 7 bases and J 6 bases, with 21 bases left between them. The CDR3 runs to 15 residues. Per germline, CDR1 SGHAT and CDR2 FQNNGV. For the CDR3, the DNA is TGTGCCAGCACCCCCTTCCCCCGGGGCAGGTCTGAAGCTTTCTTT. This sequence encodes CASTPFPRGRSEAFF.

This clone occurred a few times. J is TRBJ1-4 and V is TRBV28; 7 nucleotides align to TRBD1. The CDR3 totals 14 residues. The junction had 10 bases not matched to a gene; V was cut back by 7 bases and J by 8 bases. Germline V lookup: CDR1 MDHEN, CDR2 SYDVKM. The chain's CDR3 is CASISTGSVEKLFF. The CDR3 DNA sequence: TGTGCCAGCATCTCGACAGGGTCAGTGGAAAAACTGTTTTTT.

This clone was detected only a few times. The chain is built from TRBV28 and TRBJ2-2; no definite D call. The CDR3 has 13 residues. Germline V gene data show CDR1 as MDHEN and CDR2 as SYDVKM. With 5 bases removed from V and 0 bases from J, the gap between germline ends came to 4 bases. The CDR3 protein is CASSGPNTGELFF. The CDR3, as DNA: TGTGCCAGCAGTGGGCCGAACACCGGGGAGCTGTTTTTT.

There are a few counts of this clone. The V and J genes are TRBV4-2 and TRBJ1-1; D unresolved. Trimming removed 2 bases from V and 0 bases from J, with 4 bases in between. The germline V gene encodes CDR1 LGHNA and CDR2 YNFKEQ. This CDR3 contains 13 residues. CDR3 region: CASSQTLNTEAFF. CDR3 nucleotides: TGTGCCAGCAGCCAAACGTTGAACACTGAAGCTTTCTTT.

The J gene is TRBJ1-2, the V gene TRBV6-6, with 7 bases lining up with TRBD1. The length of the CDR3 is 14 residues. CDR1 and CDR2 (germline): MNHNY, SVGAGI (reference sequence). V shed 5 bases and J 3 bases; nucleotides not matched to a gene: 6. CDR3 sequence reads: CASSLTGSDYGYTF. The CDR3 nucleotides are TGTGCCAGCAGTCTGACAGGGAGTGACTATGGCTACACCTTC.

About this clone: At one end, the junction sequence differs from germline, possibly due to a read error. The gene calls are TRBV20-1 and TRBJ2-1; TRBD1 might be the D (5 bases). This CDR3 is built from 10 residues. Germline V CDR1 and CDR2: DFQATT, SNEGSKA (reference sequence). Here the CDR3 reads CSARDIGVVF. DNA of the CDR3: TGCAGTGCTAGAGATATAGGGGTAGTCTTC.

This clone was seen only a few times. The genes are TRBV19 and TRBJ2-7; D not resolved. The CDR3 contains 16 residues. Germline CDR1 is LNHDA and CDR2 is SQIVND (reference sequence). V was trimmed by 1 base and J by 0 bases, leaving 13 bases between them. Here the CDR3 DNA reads TGTGCCAGTAGTATAGCTGGCAGGAGAAGCTCCTACGAGCAGTACTTC. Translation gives CASSIAGRRSSYEQYF.

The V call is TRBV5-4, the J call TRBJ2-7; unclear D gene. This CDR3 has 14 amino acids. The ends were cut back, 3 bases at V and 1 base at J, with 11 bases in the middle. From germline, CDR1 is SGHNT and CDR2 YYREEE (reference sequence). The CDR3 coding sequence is TGTGCCAGCAGCTCCGACGGAGTGTCCTACGAGCAGTACTTC. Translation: CASSSDGVSYEQYF.

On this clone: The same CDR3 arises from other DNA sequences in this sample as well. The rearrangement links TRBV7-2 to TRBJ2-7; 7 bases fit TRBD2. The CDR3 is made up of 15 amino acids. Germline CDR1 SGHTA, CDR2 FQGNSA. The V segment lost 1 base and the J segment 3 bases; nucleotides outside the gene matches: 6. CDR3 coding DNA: TGTGCCAGCAGCTTAGGCGGGAGTGGGAACTACGAGCAGTACTTC. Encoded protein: CASSLGGSGNYEQYF.

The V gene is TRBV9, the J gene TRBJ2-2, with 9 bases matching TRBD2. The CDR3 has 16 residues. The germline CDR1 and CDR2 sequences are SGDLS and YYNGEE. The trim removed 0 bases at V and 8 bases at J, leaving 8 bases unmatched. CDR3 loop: CASSVAPAGGSGELFF. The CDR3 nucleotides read TGTGCCAGCAGCGTAGCGCCAGCGGGAGGATCAGGGGAGCTGTTTTTT.

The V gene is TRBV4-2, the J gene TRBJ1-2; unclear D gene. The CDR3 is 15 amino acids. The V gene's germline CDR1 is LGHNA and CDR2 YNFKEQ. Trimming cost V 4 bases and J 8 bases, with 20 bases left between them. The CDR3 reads CASSPLGPTTGGYTF. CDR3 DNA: TGTGCCAGCAGCCCCCTCGGACCAACGACGGGGGGCTACACCTTC.

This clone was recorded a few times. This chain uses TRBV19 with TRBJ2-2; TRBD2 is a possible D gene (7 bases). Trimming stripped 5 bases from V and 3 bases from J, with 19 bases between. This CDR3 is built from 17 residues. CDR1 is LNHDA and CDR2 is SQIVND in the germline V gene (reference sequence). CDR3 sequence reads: CASSPRRGGWDTGELFF. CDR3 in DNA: TGTGCCAGTAGTCCCCGAAGGGGGGGCTGGGACACCGGGGAGCTGTTTTTT.

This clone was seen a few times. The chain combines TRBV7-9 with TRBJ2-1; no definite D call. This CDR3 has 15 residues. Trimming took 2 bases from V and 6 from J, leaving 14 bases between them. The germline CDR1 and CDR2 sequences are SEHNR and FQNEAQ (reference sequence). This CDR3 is CASSLTTGWVNEQFF. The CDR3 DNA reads TGTGCCAGCAGCTTAACGACGGGTTGGGTCAATGAGCAGTTCTTC.

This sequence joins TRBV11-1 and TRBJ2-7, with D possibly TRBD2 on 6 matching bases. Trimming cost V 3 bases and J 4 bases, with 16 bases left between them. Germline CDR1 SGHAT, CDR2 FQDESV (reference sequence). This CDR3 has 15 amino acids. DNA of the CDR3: TGTGCCAGCAGCTTCACGACTAGTGGGTTGTACGAGCAGTACTTC. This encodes CASSFTTSGLYEQYF. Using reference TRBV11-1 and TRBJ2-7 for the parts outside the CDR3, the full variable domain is EAEVAQSPRYKITEKSQAVAFWCDPISGHATLYWYRQILGQGPELLVQFQDESVVDDSQLPKDRFSAERLKGVDSTLKIQPAELGDSAMYLCASSFTTSGLYEQYFGPGTRLTVT.

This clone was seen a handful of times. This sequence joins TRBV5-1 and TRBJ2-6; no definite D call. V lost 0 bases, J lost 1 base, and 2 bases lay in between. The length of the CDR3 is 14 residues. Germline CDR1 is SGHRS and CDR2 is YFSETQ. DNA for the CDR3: TGCGCCAGCAGCTTGGAGTCTGGGGCCAACGTCCTGACTTTC. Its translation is CASSLESGANVLTF.

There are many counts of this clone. The CDR3 loop reads CASSYRDSYEQYF. The DNA for the CDR3 is TGTGCCAGCAGCTACCGGGACAGCTACGAGCAGTACTTC. The chain couples TRBV7-9 to TRBJ2-7; 7 bases align to TRBD1. V shed 4 bases, J shed 3 bases, and the junction held 3 bases outside the gene matches. Germline CDR1 and CDR2: SEHNR and FQNEAQ (reference sequence). This CDR3 has 13 amino acids.

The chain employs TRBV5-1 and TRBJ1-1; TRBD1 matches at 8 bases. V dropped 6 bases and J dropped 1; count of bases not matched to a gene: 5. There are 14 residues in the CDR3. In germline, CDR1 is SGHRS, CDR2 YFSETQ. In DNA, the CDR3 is TGCGCCAGCACCGGACAGGGCGGGAACACTGAAGCTTTCTTT. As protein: CASTGQGGNTEAFF.

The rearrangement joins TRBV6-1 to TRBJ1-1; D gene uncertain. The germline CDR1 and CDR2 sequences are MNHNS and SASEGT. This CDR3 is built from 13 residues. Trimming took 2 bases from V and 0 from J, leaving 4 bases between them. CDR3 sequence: CASSESLNTEAFF. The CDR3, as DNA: TGTGCCAGCAGTGAATCCCTGAACACTGAAGCTTTCTTT.

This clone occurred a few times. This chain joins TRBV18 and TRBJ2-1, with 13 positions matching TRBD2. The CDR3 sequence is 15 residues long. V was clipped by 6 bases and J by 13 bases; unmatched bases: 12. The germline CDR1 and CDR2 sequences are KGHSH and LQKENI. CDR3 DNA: TGTGCCAGCTCGTCCGGGACTAGCGGGATCCTAGAACAGTTCTTC. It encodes CASSSGTSGILEQFF.

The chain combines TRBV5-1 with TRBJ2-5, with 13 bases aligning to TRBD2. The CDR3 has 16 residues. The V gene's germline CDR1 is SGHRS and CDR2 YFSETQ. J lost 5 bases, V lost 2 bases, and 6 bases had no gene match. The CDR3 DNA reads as TGCGCCAGCAGCTTCCTGACTAGCGGGGGGCGCGAGACCCAGTACTTC. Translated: CASSFLTSGGRETQYF.